This T cell receptor (beta chain) was captured by sequencing in a study of PD-1 blockade in classical Hodgkin lymphoma. Broader study findings: What drove the repertoire differences, possibly disease activity or prior therapy, has not been defined.

CDR3 size: 14 residues. After removal of 2 bases from V and 5 bases from J, the junction contained 2 bases not matched to a gene. The germline CDR1 and CDR2 sequences are SEHNR and FQNEAQ (reference sequence). Patients all relapsed after autologous stem cell transplantation, and there was variation in brentuximab vedotin exposure. Of note for this clone: Its antigen is not identified.

Some clones are missing from TCRdb's copy, which holds only in-frame ones; the method was immunoSEQ multiplex PCR. The profile shows nearly 25,000 clones, 69% of them singletons. Sequences were derived from peripheral blood mononuclear cells (PBMCs), sampled at baseline. The source of this sequence is a human donor with classical Hodgkin lymphoma. The chain couples TRBV7-9 to TRBJ1-5; 8 bases fit TRBD1. CDR3 in DNA: TGTGCCAGCAGCTTAAACAGGGGGGATCAGCCCCAGCATTTT. Translated: CASSLNRGDQPQHF.